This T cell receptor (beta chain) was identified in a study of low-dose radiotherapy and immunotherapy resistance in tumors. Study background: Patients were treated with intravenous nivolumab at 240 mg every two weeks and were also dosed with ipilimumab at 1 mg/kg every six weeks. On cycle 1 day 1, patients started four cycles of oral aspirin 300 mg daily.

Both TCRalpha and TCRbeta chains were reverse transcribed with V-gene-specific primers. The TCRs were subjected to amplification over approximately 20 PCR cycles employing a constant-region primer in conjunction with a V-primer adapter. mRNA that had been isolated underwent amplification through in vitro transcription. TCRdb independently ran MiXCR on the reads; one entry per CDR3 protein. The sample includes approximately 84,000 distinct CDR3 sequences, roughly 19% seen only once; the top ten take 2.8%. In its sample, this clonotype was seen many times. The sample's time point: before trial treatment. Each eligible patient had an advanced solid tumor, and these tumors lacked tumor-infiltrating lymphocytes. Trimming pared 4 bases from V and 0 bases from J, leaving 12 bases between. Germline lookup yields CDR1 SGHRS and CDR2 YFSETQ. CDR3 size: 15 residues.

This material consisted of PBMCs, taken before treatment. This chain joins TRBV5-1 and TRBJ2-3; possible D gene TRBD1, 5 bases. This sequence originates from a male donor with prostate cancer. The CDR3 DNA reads TGCGCCAGCAGCCCGCAGGGTCTTAGCACAGATACGCAGTATTTT. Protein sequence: CASSPQGLSTDTQYF.